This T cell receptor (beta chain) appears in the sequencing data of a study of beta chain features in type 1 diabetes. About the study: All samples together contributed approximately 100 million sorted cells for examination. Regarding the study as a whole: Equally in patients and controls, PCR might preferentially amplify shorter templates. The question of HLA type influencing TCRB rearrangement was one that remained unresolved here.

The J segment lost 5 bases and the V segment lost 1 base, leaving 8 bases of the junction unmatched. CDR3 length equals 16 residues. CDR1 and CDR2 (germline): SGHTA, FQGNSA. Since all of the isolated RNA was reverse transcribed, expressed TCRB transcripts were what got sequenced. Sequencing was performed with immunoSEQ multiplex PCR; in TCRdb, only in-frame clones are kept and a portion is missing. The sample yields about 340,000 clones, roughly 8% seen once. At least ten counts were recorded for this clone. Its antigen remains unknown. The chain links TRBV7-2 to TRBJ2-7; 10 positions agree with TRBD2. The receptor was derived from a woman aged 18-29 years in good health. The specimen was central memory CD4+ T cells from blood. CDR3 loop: CASSLVSSGSGNEQYF. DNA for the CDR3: TGTGCCAGCAGCTTAGTTTCTAGCGGGAGTGGCAACGAGCAGTACTTC.